The T cell receptor (beta chain) under discussion was sequenced for a study of blood T cell repertoires in COVID-19. In the study overall: Donors in the United States, Italy and Spain gave samples during acute or convalescent COVID-19. Sample material is recorded as cDNA or gDNA derived from T cells, B-cell-depleted T cells, or PBMCs.

In the original analysis: By means of reference gene primer amplification, nucleated cell counts were estimated. Repertoires were generated with immunoSEQ multiplex PCR, while TCRdb's copy carries only in-frame clones and drops some. The V and J calls and clone size come from that table; D and trimming were worked out from the DNA. The table lists roughly 100,000 clones, 87% of them singletons. The J segment lost 2 bases and the V segment lost 4 bases, leaving 1 base of the junction unmatched. Germline V gene sequence: CDR1 SNHLY, CDR2 FYNNEI. The CDR3 extends over 15 amino acids. The chain has TRBV2 and TRBJ1-5, with 11 bases identical to TRBD1. The TCR was taken from a man aged 45-60 years in a cohort sampled during active COVID-19. The specimen sequenced was peripheral blood. The CDR3 DNA reads as TGTGCCAGCAGTGGGACAGGGGGCGGCAATCAGCCCCAGCATTTT. Protein sequence: CASSGTGGGNQPQHF.